This passage covers 21 T cell receptor beta chains from one sample sequenced in a study of memory CD4+ T cells and cytomegalovirus serostatus. Single viable CD3+CD4+CD8-CD45RO+ cells were sorted as the memory CD4+ T cells. Some clones are missing from TCRdb's copy, which holds only in-frame ones; the method was immunoSEQ multiplex PCR. Seen here are about 50,000 clones, roughly 78% observed once, and the top ten hold 0.78%. The sequenced sample was memory CD4+ T cells from blood. The receptors originated from an adult in good health and CMV-seronegative.

The genes are TRBV7-8 and TRBJ1-6; D is unresolved. Trimming took off 5 bases at V and 0 bases at J, with 14 bases between the two ends. The germline V gene has CDR1 SGHVS and CDR2 FQNEAQ. The CDR3 totals 17 residues. The DNA of the CDR3 is TGTGCCAGCAGCGATCGACCGCGAAGCTCCTATAATTCACCCCTCCACTTT. Its translation: CASSDRPRSSYNSPLHF.

Sample share makes this clone medium-sized. The rearrangement joins TRBV20-1 to TRBJ2-4; TRBD2 might be the D (5 bases). Germline CDR1 reads DFQATT; CDR2 reads SNEGSKA (reference sequence). This CDR3 region has 11 residues. The CDR3 reads CRAATGNIQYF. CDR3 bases: TGCAGGGCGGCGACGGGGAACATTCAGTACTTC.

The table lists this clone with a count of one. The chain carries TRBV25-1 and TRBJ1-2, with D perhaps matching TRBD1 (6 bases). The CDR3 spans 11 residues. Looked up from germline, CDR1 is MGHDK and CDR2 is SYGVNS. V lost 4 bases and J 7 bases, leaving 7 bases between the germline ends. This CDR3 reads CASSGQVGYTF. The DNA of the CDR3 is TGTGCCAGCAGTGGACAGGTTGGCTACACCTTC.

The V gene is TRBV2, the J gene TRBJ2-7; D tentatively reads TRBD1 or TRBD2 (5 bases each). Trimming removed 6 bases at V and 0 bases at J, with 15 bases between. The length of the CDR3 is 15 residues. Germline V gives CDR1 SNHLY, CDR2 FYNNEI. DNA for the CDR3: TGTGCCAGCAGGATCGGGACCGATCCCTCCTACGAGCAGTACTTC. It translates to CASRIGTDPSYEQYF.

V is TRBV5-1 and J is TRBJ2-6; D is unresolved. Trimming stripped 0 bases from V and 2 bases from J, with 6 bases between. The CDR3 contains 15 residues. CDR1 and CDR2 (germline): SGHRS, YFSETQ. This CDR3 is CASSLGETGANVLTF. The CDR3 DNA reads TGCGCCAGCAGCTTGGGAGAAACTGGGGCCAACGTCCTGACTTTC.

The chain employs TRBV11-3 and TRBJ1-1; no reliable D call. Deletions cut 0 bases from V and 2 bases from J, with 7 bases between. The V gene's germline CDR1 is SGHNT and CDR2 YENEEA. CDR3 length: 14 amino acids. CDR3 coding DNA: TGTGCCAGCAGCTTAGATGGACCTAACACTGAAGCTTTCTTT. This encodes CASSLDGPNTEAFF.

J is TRBJ1-2 and V is TRBV7-2; perhaps TRBD1 as D (6 bases). Per germline, CDR1 SGHTA and CDR2 FQGNSA. V lost 0 bases and J 1 base, leaving 15 bases between the germline ends. The length of the CDR3 is 17 residues. The CDR3, as DNA: TGTGCCAGCAGCTTAGCGCATTCGCAGGGGATTAACTATGGCTACACCTTC. Translated, it gives CASSLAHSQGINYGYTF.

The genes are TRBV11-2 and TRBJ1-2; D remains ambiguous. This CDR3 comprises 14 residues. V lost 3 bases to trimming and J lost 4 bases, with 12 bases between them. The germline V gene has CDR1 SGHAT and CDR2 FQNNGV. For the CDR3, the DNA is TGTGCCAGCAGCTTTAAACAGACTCCCTATGGCTACACCTTC. Amino acid sequence: CASSFKQTPYGYTF.

The gene calls are TRBV5-1 and TRBJ1-2, with D unresolved. The CDR3 totals 14 residues. From germline, CDR1 is SGHRS and CDR2 YFSETQ. Trimming took 0 bases from V and 6 from J, leaving 12 bases between them. CDR3 nucleotides: TGCGCCAGCAGCTTGGATCCAGCGATGAATGGCTACACCTTC. It translates to CASSLDPAMNGYTF.

This chain uses TRBV9 with TRBJ1-1; D unresolved. This CDR3 contains 15 residues. The germline V gene has CDR1 SGDLS and CDR2 YYNGEE. Trimming stripped 0 bases from V and 10 bases from J, with 19 bases between. DNA of the CDR3: TGTGCCAGCAGCGTAGCCCCGCAGGCTTTTGAACCAGCTTTCTTT. Amino acids: CASSVAPQAFEPAFF.

V and J are TRBV6-5 and TRBJ1-1; 8 bases are a match to TRBD1. This CDR3 is built from 11 residues. Germline values: CDR1 MNHEY, CDR2 SVGAGI. After removal of 6 bases from V and 8 bases from J, the junction contained 2 bases not matched to a gene. CDR3 coding DNA: TGTGCCAGCAGCCGGGACAGGGAAGCTTTCTTT. Its translation: CASSRDREAFF.

This sequence joins TRBV10-2 and TRBJ2-3, with D perhaps matching TRBD1 (5 bases). CDR1 and CDR2 (germline): WSHSY, SAAADI. Between the trimmed V and J ends, which lost 2 bases and 2 bases, there was a span of 11 bases. The CDR3 runs to 15 residues. The DNA of the CDR3 is TGCGCCAGCAGTGAGAGACAGTCCAACACAGATACGCAGTATTTT. Encoded protein: CASSERQSNTDTQYF.

V gene TRBV5-4 combines with J gene TRBJ2-5, with a possible D match to TRBD2 (6 bases). This CDR3 region has 15 residues. Germline values: CDR1 SGHNT, CDR2 YYREEE (reference sequence). Trimming removed 5 bases at V and 2 bases at J, with 16 bases between. As DNA, the CDR3 is TGTGCCAGCAGTTATAACCGGGAGAGACAAGAGACCCAGTACTTC. Amino acids: CASSYNRERQETQYF.

V and J are TRBV11-2 and TRBJ2-7; D is unclear. V was clipped by 5 bases and J by 2 bases, with 19 bases between them. There are 16 residues in the CDR3. CDR1 is SGHAT, CDR2 FQNNGV, per germline. The CDR3 DNA reads TGTGCCAGCAGCCATCGCGTCGGCGGCAGTGCCTACGAGCAGTACTTC. Its translation: CASSHRVGGSAYEQYF.

The chain is built from TRBV28 and TRBJ2-2; D remains unclear. This CDR3 comprises 13 residues. Germline V CDR1 and CDR2: MDHEN, SYDVKM. The germline V and J ends were trimmed by 3 bases and 2 bases, with 4 bases remaining between them. CDR3 loop: CASSLGNTGELFF. The DNA of the CDR3 is TGTGCCAGCAGTTTGGGAAACACCGGGGAGCTGTTTTTT.

This clone is labeled as medium-sized. The chain joins TRBV5-4 to TRBJ2-7, with 9 positions matching TRBD1. V lost 4 bases and J lost 5; bases outside the gene matches: 4. The germline V gene has CDR1 SGHNT and CDR2 YYREEE (reference sequence). This CDR3 has 13 amino acids. CDR3: CASSLQGANEQYF. For the CDR3, the DNA is TGTGCCAGCAGCCTACAGGGGGCCAACGAGCAGTACTTC.

V and J are TRBV2 and TRBJ2-3; TRBD2 agrees at 15 bases. Germline loops: CDR1 SNHLY, CDR2 FYNNEI. The trim removed 8 bases at V and 7 bases at J, leaving 4 bases unmatched. This CDR3 has 14 residues. CDR3 protein: CASSGTSGGNTQYF. The DNA for the CDR3 is TGTGCCAGCTCCGGGACTAGCGGGGGGAATACGCAGTATTTT.

This clone has a handful of counts. This chain joins TRBV18 and TRBJ1-3, with a possible D match to TRBD1 (6 bases). Per germline, CDR1 KGHSH and CDR2 LQKENI. The CDR3 covers 13 residues. Trimming pared 3 bases from V and 4 bases from J, leaving 7 bases between. The CDR3 protein is CASSPGTGNTIYF. As DNA, the CDR3 is TGTGCCAGCTCACCCGGGACAGGAAACACCATATATTTT.

The count of this clone is one. The chain joins TRBV28 to TRBJ1-5, with TRBD1 matching over 7 bases. This CDR3 spans 13 amino acids. Germline V gene data show CDR1 as MDHEN and CDR2 as SYDVKM. V gave up 2 bases and J gave up 6 bases; unmatched junction bases: 1. CDR3 nucleotide sequence: TGTGCCAGCAGTTTACACAGGGGTCAGCCCCAGCATTTT. It yields the protein CASSLHRGQPQHF.

This clone has only a few counts. The chain couples TRBV4-2 to TRBJ2-1, with TRBD2 identical over 8 bases. The CDR3 contains 14 residues. J gave up 4 bases and V 6 bases, and 5 bases lay outside the gene matches. Germline CDR1 is LGHNA and CDR2 is YNFKEQ. The chain's CDR3 is CASRLAVSYNEQFF. The DNA of the CDR3 is TGTGCCAGCAGACTAGCGGTCTCTTACAATGAGCAGTTCTTC.

The V call is TRBV28, the J call TRBJ2-7; 7 bases align to TRBD2. The CDR3 covers 16 residues. Germline assignment: CDR1 MDHEN and CDR2 SYDVKM. V gave up 6 bases and J gave up 4 bases; unmatched junction bases: 15. The CDR3 DNA reads as TGTGCCAGCAGGGGAGGCGGAGTAGCGGGTAGGTACGAGCAGTACTTC. The encoded protein is CASRGGGVAGRYEQYF.